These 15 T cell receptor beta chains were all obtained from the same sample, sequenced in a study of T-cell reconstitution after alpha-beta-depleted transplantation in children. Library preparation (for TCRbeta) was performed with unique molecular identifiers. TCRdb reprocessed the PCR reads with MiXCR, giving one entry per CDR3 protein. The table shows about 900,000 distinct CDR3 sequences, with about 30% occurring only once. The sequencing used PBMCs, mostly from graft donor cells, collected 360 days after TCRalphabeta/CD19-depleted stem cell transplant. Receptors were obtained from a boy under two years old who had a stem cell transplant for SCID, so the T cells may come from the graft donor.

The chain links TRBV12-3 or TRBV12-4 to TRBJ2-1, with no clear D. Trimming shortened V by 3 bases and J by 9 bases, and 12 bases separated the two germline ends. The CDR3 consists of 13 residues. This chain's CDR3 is CASSFSVDGEQFF. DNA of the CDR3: TGTGCCAGCAGTTTTTCCGTAGATGGTGAGCAGTTCTTC.

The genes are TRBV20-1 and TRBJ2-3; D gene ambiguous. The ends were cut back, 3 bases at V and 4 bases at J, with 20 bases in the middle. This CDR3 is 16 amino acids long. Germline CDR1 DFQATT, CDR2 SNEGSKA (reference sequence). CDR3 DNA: TGCAGTGCTAGGCCCGTGGAAGGAAGTGCTGCAGATACGCAGTATTTT. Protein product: CSARPVEGSAADTQYF.

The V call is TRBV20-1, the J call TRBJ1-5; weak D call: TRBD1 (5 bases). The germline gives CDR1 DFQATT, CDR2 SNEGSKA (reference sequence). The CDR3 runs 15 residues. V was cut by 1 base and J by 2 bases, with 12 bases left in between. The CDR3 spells CSARVGGVGNQPQHF. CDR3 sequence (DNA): TGCAGTGCTAGAGTCGGGGGGGTCGGCAATCAGCCCCAGCATTTT.

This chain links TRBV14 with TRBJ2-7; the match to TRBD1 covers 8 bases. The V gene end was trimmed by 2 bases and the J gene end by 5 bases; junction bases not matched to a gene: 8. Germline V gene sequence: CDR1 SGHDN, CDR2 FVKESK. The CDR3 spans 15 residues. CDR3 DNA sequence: TGTGCCAGCAGCCAATATCGGACAGGGTTTAACGAGCAGTACTTC. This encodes CASSQYRTGFNEQYF.

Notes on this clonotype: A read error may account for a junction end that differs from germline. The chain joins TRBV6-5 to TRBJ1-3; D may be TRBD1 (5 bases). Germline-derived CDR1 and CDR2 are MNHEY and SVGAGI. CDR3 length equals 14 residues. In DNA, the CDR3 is TGTGCCAGCAGTTACGGTCAGGGCATCCCCGATTTACATTTT. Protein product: CASSYGQGIPDLHF.

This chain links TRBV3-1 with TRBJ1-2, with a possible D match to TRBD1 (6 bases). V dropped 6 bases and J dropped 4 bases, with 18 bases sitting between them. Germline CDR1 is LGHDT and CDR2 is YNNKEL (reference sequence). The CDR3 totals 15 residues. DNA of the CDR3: TGTGCCAGCAGGCCCGACAGGTCTGGCGGCTATGGCTACACCTTC. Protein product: CASRPDRSGGYGYTF.

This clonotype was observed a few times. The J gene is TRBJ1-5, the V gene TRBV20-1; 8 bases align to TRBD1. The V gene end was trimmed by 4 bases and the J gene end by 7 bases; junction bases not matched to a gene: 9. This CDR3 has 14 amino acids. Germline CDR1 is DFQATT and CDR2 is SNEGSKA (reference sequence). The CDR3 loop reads CSATWTGRGQPQHF. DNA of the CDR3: TGCAGTGCTACCTGGACAGGGAGGGGCCAGCCCCAGCATTTT.

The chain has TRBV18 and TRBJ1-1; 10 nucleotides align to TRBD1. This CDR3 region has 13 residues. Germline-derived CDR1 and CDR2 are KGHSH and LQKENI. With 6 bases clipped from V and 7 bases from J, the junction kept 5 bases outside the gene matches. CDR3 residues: CASSFDRGHEAFF. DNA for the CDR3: TGTGCCAGCTCCTTCGACAGGGGGCATGAAGCTTTCTTT.

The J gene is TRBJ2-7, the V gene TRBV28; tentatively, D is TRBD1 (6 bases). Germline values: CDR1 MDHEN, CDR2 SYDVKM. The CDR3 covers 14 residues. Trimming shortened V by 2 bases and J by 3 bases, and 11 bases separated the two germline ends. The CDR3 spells CASSLPGQYYEQYF. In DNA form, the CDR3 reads TGTGCCAGCAGTTTACCAGGACAGTACTACGAGCAGTACTTC.

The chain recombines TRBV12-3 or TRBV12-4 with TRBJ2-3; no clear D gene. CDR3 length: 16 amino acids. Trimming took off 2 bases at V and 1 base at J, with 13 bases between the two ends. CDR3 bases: TGTGCCAGCAGTTTAAGAGGACCCGCGGGCACAGATACGCAGTATTTT. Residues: CASSLRGPAGTDTQYF.

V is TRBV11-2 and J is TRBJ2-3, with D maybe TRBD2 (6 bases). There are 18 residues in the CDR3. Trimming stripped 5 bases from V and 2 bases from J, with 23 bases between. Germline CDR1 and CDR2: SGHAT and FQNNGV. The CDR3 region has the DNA TGTGCCAGCAGCAAACGGAGGGGACCCTCATACTCCACAGATACGCAGTATTTT. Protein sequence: CASSKRRGPSYSTDTQYF.

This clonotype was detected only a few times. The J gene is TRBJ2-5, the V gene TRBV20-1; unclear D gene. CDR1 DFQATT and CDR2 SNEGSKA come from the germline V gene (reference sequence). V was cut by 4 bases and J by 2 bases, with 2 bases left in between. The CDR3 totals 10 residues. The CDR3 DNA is TGCAGTGCTAAACAAGAGACCCAGTACTTC. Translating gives CSAKQETQYF.

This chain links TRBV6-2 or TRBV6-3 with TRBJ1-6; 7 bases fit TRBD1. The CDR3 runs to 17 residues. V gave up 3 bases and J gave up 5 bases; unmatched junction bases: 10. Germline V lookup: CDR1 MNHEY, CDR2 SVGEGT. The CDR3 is CASSYGPTGRNNSPLHF. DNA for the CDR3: TGTGCCAGCAGTTATGGTCCGACAGGGAGAAATAATTCACCCCTCCACTTT.

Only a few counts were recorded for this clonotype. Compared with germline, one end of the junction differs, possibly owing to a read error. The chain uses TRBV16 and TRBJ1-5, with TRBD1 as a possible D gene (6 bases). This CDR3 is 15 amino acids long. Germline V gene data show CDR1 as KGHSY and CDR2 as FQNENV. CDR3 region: CASTQLQGGNQPQHF. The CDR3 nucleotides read TGTGCCAGCACCCAACTACAGGGAGGCAATCAGCCCCAGCATTTT.

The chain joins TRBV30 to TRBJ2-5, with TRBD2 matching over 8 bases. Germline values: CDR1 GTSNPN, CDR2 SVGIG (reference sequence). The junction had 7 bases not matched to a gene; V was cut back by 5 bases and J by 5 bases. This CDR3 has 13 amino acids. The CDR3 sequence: CAWSMASGETQYF. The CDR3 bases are TGTGCCTGGTCCATGGCTAGCGGGGAGACCCAGTACTTC.